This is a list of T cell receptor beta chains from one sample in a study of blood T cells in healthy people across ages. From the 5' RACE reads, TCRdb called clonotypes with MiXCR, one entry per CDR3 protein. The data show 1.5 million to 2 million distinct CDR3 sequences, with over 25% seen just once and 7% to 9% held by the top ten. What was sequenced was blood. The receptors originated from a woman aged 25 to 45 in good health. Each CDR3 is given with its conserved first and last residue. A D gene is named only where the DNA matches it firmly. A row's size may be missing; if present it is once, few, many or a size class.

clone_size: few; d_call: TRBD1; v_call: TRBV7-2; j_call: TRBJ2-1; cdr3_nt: TGTGCCAGCAGCTCTTTTCGACAGGGGGCGCCCAATGAGCAGTTCTTC; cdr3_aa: CASSSFRQGAPNEQFF
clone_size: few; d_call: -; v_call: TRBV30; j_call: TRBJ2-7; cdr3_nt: TGTGCCTGGAGCCAGCGGACAACCACCGAGCAGTACTTC; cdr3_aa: CAWSQRTTTEQYF
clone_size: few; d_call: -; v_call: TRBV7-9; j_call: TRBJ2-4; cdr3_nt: TGTGCCAGCAGCATAGTAGACGGTCCTACTGAGCAGTACTTC; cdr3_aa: CASSIVDGPTEQYF
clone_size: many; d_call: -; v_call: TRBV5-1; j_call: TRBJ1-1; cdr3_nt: TGCGCCAGCAGCTTCGGAGCTGAAGCTTTCTTT; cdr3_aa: CASSFGAEAFF
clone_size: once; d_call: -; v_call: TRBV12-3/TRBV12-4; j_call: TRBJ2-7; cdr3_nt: TGTGCCAGCAGGTTGGACAGCTCCTCCTACGAGCAGTACTTC; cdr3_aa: CASRLDSSSYEQYF
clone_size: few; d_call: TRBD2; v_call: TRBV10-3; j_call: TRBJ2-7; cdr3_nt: TGTGCCATCAGTCCGGGAGGGCCTGGCTACGAGCAGTACTTC; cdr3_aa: CAISPGGPGYEQYF
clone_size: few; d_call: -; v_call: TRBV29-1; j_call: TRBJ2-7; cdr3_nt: TGCAGCGTTGGAGCCAGGTCCCTGGACGAGCAGTACTTC; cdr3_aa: CSVGARSLDEQYF
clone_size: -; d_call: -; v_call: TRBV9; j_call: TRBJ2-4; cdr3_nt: TGTGCCAGCAGCCCAAGGTGGGGGAATAATGAGCAGTACTTC; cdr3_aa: CASSPRWGNNEQYF
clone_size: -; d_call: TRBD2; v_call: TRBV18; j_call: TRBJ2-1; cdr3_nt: TGTGCCAGCTCACCACTGACTAGCGGGGGCAATGAGCAGTTCTTC; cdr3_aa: CASSPLTSGGNEQFF
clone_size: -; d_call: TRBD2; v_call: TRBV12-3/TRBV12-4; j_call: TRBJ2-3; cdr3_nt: TGTGCCAGCAGTTATCCGCGGGGGGTGGCAGATACGCAGTATTTT; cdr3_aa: CASSYPRGVADTQYF
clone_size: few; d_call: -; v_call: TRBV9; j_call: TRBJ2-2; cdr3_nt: TGTGCCAGCAGCGTCGGCACAGCGAACACCGGGGAGCTGTTTTTT; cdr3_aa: CASSVGTANTGELFF
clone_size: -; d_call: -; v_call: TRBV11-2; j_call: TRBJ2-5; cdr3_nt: TGTGCCAGCAGCTTTTCGGCGGTCAAAGAGACCCAGTACTTC; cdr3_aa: CASSFSAVKETQYF
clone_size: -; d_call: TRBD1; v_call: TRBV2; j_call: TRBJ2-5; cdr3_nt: TGTGCCAGCAGCGGGACAGGGAAAGAGACCCAGTACTTC; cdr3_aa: CASSGTGKETQYF